Presented here are 20 T cell receptor beta chains from one specimen sequenced in a study of T-cell reconstitution after alpha-beta-depleted transplantation in children. Unique molecular identifiers were incorporated when the TCRbeta library was constructed. TCRdb re-analysed the PCR reads in MiXCR, keeping a single row per CDR3 protein. Here the sample spans 500,000 to 600,000 distinct CDR3 sequences, 20% to 30% being singletons. The sample here was PBMCs, taken before TCRalphabeta/CD19-depleted stem cell transplant. The receptors were gathered from a boy under two years old with Wiskott-Aldrich syndrome, due to receive a stem cell transplant.

CDR3 in amino acids: CASSLKTFATNEKLFF. For the CDR3, the DNA is TGTGCCAGCAGCTTAAAGACTTTTGCAACTAATGAAAAACTGTTTTTT. The chain links TRBV7-8 to TRBJ1-4; D is uncertain. There are 16 residues in the CDR3. Trimming took 2 bases from V and 0 from J, leaving 10 bases between them. The germline CDR1 and CDR2 sequences are SGHVS and FQNEAQ.

V gene TRBV12-3 or TRBV12-4 combines with J gene TRBJ2-7; possible D gene TRBD2, 5 bases. The CDR3 has 15 amino acids. Trimming shortened V by 5 bases and J by 0 bases, and 14 bases separated the two germline ends. CDR3 in DNA: TGTGCCAGCAGTCGACGGGGTCTGAGCTCCTACGAGCAGTACTTC. Translated, it gives CASSRRGLSSYEQYF.

The chain employs TRBV5-1 and TRBJ2-1, with TRBD2 identical over 7 bases. The length of the CDR3 is 17 residues. The germline V gene encodes CDR1 SGHRS and CDR2 YFSETQ. The V gene end was trimmed by 5 bases and the J gene end by 10 bases; junction bases not matched to a gene: 21. CDR3 protein: CASRDPPGREVGGEQFF. The CDR3 coding sequence is TGCGCCAGCAGGGACCCTCCGGGGAGGGAGGTTGGTGGAGAGCAGTTCTTC.

CDR3 nucleotide sequence: TGTGCCAGCAGTTACGACCCCATTCAAGAGACCCAGTACTTC. It translates to CASSYDPIQETQYF. The chain combines TRBV6-5 with TRBJ2-5; D is undetermined. Per germline, CDR1 MNHEY and CDR2 SVGAGI. The CDR3 totals 14 residues. Trimming removed 2 bases at V and 2 bases at J, with 9 bases between.

The V and J genes are TRBV5-1 and TRBJ1-5; D perhaps matches TRBD1 (6 bases). Trimming removed 0 bases at V and 6 bases at J, with 13 bases between. Per germline, CDR1 SGHRS and CDR2 YFSETQ. This CDR3 has 15 residues. The CDR3 coding sequence is TGCGCCAGCAGCTTGGGGGCAGGGGAAAGTCAGCCCCAGCATTTT. Its translation: CASSLGAGESQPQHF.

This rearrangement joins TRBV4-2 to TRBJ2-7; the match to TRBD1 covers 7 bases. From germline, CDR1 is LGHNA and CDR2 YNFKEQ. The CDR3 consists of 16 residues. V lost 0 bases, J lost 6 bases, and 11 bases stayed unmatched. CDR3 DNA sequence: TGTGCCAGCAGCCAAGATGAGGCAGGGGGTTTTTCCGAGCAGTACTTC. Its translation: CASSQDEAGGFSEQYF.

This chain connects TRBV7-3 to TRBJ1-1, with no clear D. Germline V gene sequence: CDR1 SGHTA, CDR2 FQGTGA. The length of the CDR3 is 9 residues. Trimming stripped 7 bases from V and 7 bases from J, with 4 bases between. The chain's CDR3 is CASTFEAFF. The CDR3 DNA reads TGTGCCAGCACCTTTGAAGCTTTCTTT.

A few counts support this clonotype. This chain links TRBV12-3 or TRBV12-4 with TRBJ2-1, with 10 bases lining up with TRBD2. This CDR3 comprises 15 residues. V lost 6 bases to trimming and J lost 7 bases; unmatched junction nucleotides: 9. The CDR3 loop reads CASREQAGGRNEQFF. DNA for the CDR3: TGTGCCAGCAGGGAGCAAGCGGGAGGGCGGAATGAGCAGTTCTTC.

The chain employs TRBV4-1 and TRBJ1-1; D gene uncertain. V shed 0 bases and J shed 3 bases, with 14 bases lying between them. CDR3 length: 16 residues. The V gene's germline CDR1 is MGHRA and CDR2 YSYEKL. This CDR3 reads CASSQEGTTVDTEAFF. For the CDR3, the DNA is TGCGCCAGCAGCCAAGAGGGCACTACAGTTGACACTGAAGCTTTCTTT.

This clonotype turned up a few times. J is TRBJ2-7 and V is TRBV5-1; TRBD1 might be the D (5 bases). Looked up from germline, CDR1 is SGHRS and CDR2 is YFSETQ. The V gene lost 9 bases and the J gene lost 1 base, with 8 bases spanning the gap. The CDR3 sequence is 11 residues long. CDR3 residues: CATRDSYEQYF. CDR3 DNA: TGCGCCACCAGGGATTCCTACGAGCAGTACTTC.

This chain connects TRBV27 to TRBJ2-1; the match to TRBD2 covers 8 bases. Germline-derived CDR1 and CDR2 are MNHEY and SMNVEV (reference sequence). The CDR3 extends over 15 amino acids. With 6 bases clipped from V and 7 bases from J, the junction kept 11 bases outside the gene matches. CDR3 in amino acids: CASSRLALEGNEQFF. The CDR3 DNA reads as TGTGCCAGCAGCCGACTAGCGCTAGAGGGGAATGAGCAGTTCTTC.

This clonotype was seen a few times. This chain links TRBV10-3 with TRBJ2-2; D perhaps matches TRBD2 (5 bases). Trimming left V 1 base short and J 8 bases short, with 14 bases between. CDR1 is ENHRY and CDR2 is SYGVKD in the germline V gene. The CDR3 length is 15 residues. CDR3 coding DNA: TGTGCCATCAGTGAGTTCTCACTAGTGCCGGGGGAGCTGTTTTTT. Its protein product is CAISEFSLVPGELFF.

This clonotype was observed a few times. This rearrangement joins TRBV5-6 to TRBJ2-1, with D perhaps TRBD1 (6 bases). The V end lost 2 bases, the J end lost 3 bases, and 18 bases lay between the germline ends. The CDR3 is made up of 17 amino acids. CDR1 and CDR2 from the germline V gene are SGHDT and YYEEEE. The CDR3, as DNA: TGTGCCAGCAGCTTACCGGGTAAGGGGGAGCGCTACAATGAGCAGTTCTTC. This sequence encodes CASSLPGKGERYNEQFF. Combining the CDR3 with reference TRBV5-6 and TRBJ2-1 gives the whole variable domain DAGVTQSPTHLIKTRGQQVTLRCSPKSGHDTVSWYQQALGQGPQFIFQYYEEEERQRGNFPDRFSGHQFPNYSSELNVNALLLGDSALYLCASSLPGKGERYNEQFFGPGTRLTVL.

This clonotype was detected many times. CDR3 protein: CASSQGASSGEQYF. CDR3 in DNA: TGTGCCAGCAGCCAAGGGGCCTCATCAGGCGAGCAGTACTTC. The chain joins TRBV3-1 to TRBJ2-7; D is unclear. Germline V gene lookup returns CDR1 LGHDT and CDR2 YNNKEL (reference sequence). The V end lost 1 base, the J end lost 6 bases, and 13 bases lay between the germline ends. This CDR3 region has 14 residues.

This clonotype was seen only a few times. The CDR3 DNA is TGTGCCAGCAGTGAATTCCCCCCAAAAGGGGGACAGGGGTCCCAACCGAACACCGGGGAGCTGTTTTTT. The encoded protein is CASSEFPPKGGQGSQPNTGELFF. This sequence joins TRBV25-1 and TRBJ2-2; 10 nucleotides agree with TRBD1. Unmatched junction bases numbered 20, after V lost 1 base and J lost 0 bases. The CDR3 has 23 amino acids. Germline assignment: CDR1 MGHDK and CDR2 SYGVNS.

This chain links TRBV29-1 with TRBJ1-1; D is uncertain. CDR1 and CDR2 (germline): SQVTM, ANQGSEA. The CDR3 loop spans 12 amino acids. The V end lost 6 bases, the J end lost 0 bases, and 8 bases lay between the germline ends. CDR3 amino acids: CSVGDLNTEAFF. The CDR3 DNA reads as TGCAGCGTCGGGGATCTGAACACTGAAGCTTTCTTT.

The rearrangement uses TRBV30 and TRBJ1-2; D might be TRBD1 (5 bases). This CDR3 has 15 amino acids. Germline V gene sequence: CDR1 GTSNPN, CDR2 SVGIG (reference sequence). Between the trimmed V and J ends, which lost 5 bases and 2 bases, there was a span of 18 bases. CDR3 in DNA: TGTGCCTGGGCTTTGGGGCCCCCCGGAAACTATGGCTACACCTTC. It codes for CAWALGPPGNYGYTF. Full variable domain (remainder filled in from reference TRBV30 and TRBJ1-2): SQTIHQWPATLVQPVGSPLSLECTVEGTSNPNLYWYRQAAGRGLQLLFYSVGIGQISSEVPQNLSASRPQDRQFILSSKKLLLSDSGFYLCAWALGPPGNYGYTFGSGTRLTVV.

This clonotype showed up just a few times. The chain is built from TRBV6-1 and TRBJ2-2, with D perhaps TRBD2 (6 bases). The ends were cut back, 6 bases at V and 5 bases at J, with 13 bases in the middle. The CDR3 runs 14 residues. The germline V gene encodes CDR1 MNHNS and CDR2 SASEGT. The DNA of the CDR3 is TGTGCCAGCAGCCCCGCGGGACCTACCGGGGAGCTGTTTTTT. It yields the protein CASSPAGPTGELFF.

This clonotype was found a few times. The chain recombines TRBV28 with TRBJ1-5; D is unresolved. The germline gives CDR1 MDHEN, CDR2 SYDVKM. Trimming took off 5 bases at V and 9 bases at J, with 11 bases between the two ends. The CDR3 covers 12 residues. CDR3 in amino acids: CASSPTVRPQHF. The CDR3 DNA reads as TGTGCCAGCAGTCCGACGGTTCGGCCCCAGCATTTT.

This clonotype has a handful of counts. The chain carries TRBV25-1 and TRBJ2-3, with unresolved D. Trimming removed 1 base at V and 3 bases at J, with 14 bases between. The germline V gene has CDR1 MGHDK and CDR2 SYGVNS. This CDR3 has 16 amino acids. CDR3 in DNA: TGTGCCAGCAGTGAATTGCGAAGCCTGGGGACAGATACGCAGTATTTT. This gives the protein CASSELRSLGTDTQYF.